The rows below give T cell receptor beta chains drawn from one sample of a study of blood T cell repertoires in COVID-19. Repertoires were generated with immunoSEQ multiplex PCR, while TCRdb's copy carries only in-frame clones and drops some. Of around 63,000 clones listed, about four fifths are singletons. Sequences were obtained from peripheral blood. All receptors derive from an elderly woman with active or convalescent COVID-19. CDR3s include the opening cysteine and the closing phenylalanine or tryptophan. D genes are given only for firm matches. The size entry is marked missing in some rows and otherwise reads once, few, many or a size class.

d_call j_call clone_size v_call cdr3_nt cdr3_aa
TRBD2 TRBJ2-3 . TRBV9 TGTGCCAGCAGCGTAGAGCTAGCGGGGGTCAGCACAGATACGCAGTATTTT CASSVELAGVSTDTQYF
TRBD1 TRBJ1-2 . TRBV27 TGTGCCAGCAGACTCCTAGGGACAGCCCCCCGGAACTATGGCTACACCTTC CASRLLGTAPRNYGYTF
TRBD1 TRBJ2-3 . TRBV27 TGTGCCAGCAGTTTGCGAAAGGGGGCAAGAGATACGCAGTATTTT CASSLRKGARDTQYF
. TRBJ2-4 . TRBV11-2 TGTGCCAGCAGCTTAGATGCGGCAGCTACAAACATTCAGTACTTC CASSLDAAATNIQYF
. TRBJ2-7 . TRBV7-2 TGTGCCAGCAGCTCGGGACTTGTCTCCTACGAGCAGTACTTC CASSSGLVSYEQYF
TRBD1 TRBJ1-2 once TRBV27 TGTGCCAGCAGTCCAGGGACAGGGTTAACGTCGGGTGGCTACACCTTC CASSPGTGLTSGGYTF
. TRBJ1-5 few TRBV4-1 TGCGCCAGCAGCCAAGATGTACGGGGCAATCAGCCCCAGCATTTT CASSQDVRGNQPQHF
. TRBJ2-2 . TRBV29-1 TGCAGCGTTGAAACGCCCGGGGGTTATGGCACCGGGGAGCTGTTTTTT CSVETPGGYGTGELFF
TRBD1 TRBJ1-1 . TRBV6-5 TGTGCCAGCAGGGGAGAGGGACAGATGAACACTGAAGCTTTCTTT CASRGEGQMNTEAFF
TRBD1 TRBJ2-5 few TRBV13 TGTGCCAGCAGCTTTGAGACACAGGGGTTCCAAGAGACCCAGTACTTC CASSFETQGFQETQYF
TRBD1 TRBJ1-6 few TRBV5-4 TGTGCCAGCAGCACGGGGACAGGGAATAATTCACCCCTCCACTTT CASSTGTGNNSPLHF
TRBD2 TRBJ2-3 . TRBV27 TGTGCCAGCAGTCGCCCGGGACTAGCGTTTGCGCAGTATTTT CASSRPGLAFAQYF
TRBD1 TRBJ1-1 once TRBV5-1 TGCGCCAGCAGCGCTGGGACAGGGGGAATGAACACTGAAGCTTTCTTT CASSAGTGGMNTEAFF
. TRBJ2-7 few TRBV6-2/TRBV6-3 TGTGCCAGCAGTTATACCGATGACAACCTCTACGAGCAGTACTTC CASSYTDDNLYEQYF
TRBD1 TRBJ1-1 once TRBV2 TGTGCCAGCAGTGAAAAGTGGGGGACAGGGACGGGGAACACTGAAGCTTTCTTT CASSEKWGTGTGNTEAFF
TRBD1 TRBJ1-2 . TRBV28 TGTGCCAGCGGGACAGGGGGCTACACCTTC CASGTGGYTF
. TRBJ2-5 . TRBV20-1 TGCAGTGCTAGTAAGGGGGATCGGGAGACCCAGTACTTC CSASKGDRETQYF
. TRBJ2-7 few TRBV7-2 TGTGCCAGCAGCTTAGTTTCGGCGGGGGCCCCTAGCGAGCAGTACTTC CASSLVSAGAPSEQYF
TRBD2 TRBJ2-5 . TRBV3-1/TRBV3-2 TGTGCCAGCAGCCGAGGACTAGACGAAGAGACCCAGTACTTC CASSRGLDEETQYF
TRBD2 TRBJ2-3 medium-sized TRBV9 TGTGCCAGCAGCTCCCCGACTTGGATTAGCGGGGGGGTTCACACAGATACGCAGTATTTT CASSSPTWISGGVHTDTQYF
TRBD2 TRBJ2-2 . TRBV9 TGTGCCAGCAGCCACCCCCTAGCGGGGGGGTTCGCGAACACCGGGGAGCTGTTTTTT CASSHPLAGGFANTGELFF
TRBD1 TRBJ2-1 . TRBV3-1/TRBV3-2 TGTGCCAGCAGCCACGGACAGGGCTCGAATGAGCAGTTCTTC CASSHGQGSNEQFF
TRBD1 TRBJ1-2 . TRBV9 TGTGCCAGCAGCGTAGAACAGGGGGCTGGCTATGGCTACACCTTC CASSVEQGAGYGYTF
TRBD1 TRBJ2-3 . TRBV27 TGTGCCAGCAGCGTGGGACAGGGGATGGGGCATACGCAGTATTTT CASSVGQGMGHTQYF
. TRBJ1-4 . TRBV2 TGTGCCAGCAGTGACGGGGGATCAACTAATGAAAAACTGTTTTTT CASSDGGSTNEKLFF
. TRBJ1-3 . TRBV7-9 TGTGCCAGCAGTTCCGACAGTGGAAACACCATATATTTT CASSSDSGNTIYF
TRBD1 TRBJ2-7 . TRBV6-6 TGTGCCAGCAGTCAGACAGGGGGCTGGTACGAGCAGTACTTC CASSQTGGWYEQYF
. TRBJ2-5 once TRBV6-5 TGTGCCAGCAAGATAAGAGGGAACCAAGAGACCCAGTACTTC CASKIRGNQETQYF
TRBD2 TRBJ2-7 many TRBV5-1 TGCGCCAGCTCCCGGGGGGACCGGGAGGGGTACGAGCAGTACTTC CASSRGDREGYEQYF
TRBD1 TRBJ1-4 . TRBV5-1 TGCGCCAGCAGCCTCAACCCTACAGGGGACACCAGCGAAAAACTGTTTTTT CASSLNPTGDTSEKLFF
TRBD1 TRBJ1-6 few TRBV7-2 TGTGCCAGCAGCTTAGGTGTGACAGGGCTTAATTCACCCCTCCACTTT CASSLGVTGLNSPLHF
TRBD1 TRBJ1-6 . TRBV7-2 TGTGCCAGCACCCCCATGGGCAGGGGGTCGTTGAGTTCACCCCTCCACTTT CASTPMGRGSLSSPLHF
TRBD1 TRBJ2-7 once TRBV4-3 TGCGCCAGCAGCCAAGGAGCCGGGACAGGGCCCTACGAGCAGTACTTC CASSQGAGTGPYEQYF
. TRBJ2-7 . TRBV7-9 TGTGCCAGCAGCTCGACAACCTACGAGCAGTACTTC CASSSTTYEQYF
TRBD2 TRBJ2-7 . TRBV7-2 TGTGCCAGCAGCATCTCTTCCAGCCTAGCGGGGGGAAACGAGCAGTACTTC CASSISSSLAGGNEQYF
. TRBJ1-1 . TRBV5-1 TGCGCCAGCAGCCCGGGTCTCGCCAGGGGGAACACTGAAGCTTTCTTT CASSPGLARGNTEAFF
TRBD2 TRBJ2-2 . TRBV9 TGTGCCAGCAGCGTAGATTTCTCGAGCGGGGGGGGGACCGGGGAGCTGTTTTTT CASSVDFSSGGGTGELFF
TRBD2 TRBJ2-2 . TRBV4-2 TGTGCCAGCAGCCAATATCTTAGCGGGGCGAACACCGGGGAGCTGTTTTTT CASSQYLSGANTGELFF
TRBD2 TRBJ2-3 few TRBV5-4 TGTGCCAGCAGCGTCCAACTAGCGGGGAAAACGCAGTATTTT CASSVQLAGKTQYF
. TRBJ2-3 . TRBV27 TGTGCCAGCAGTTCCGATACAGCCACAGATACGCAGTATTTT CASSSDTATDTQYF
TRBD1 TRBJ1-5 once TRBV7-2 TGTGCCAGCAGCAGGGACAGGTTGGGTCAGCCCCAGCATTTT CASSRDRLGQPQHF
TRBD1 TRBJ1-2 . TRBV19 TGTGCCAGTAGTCGACAGGGGAACGCGGCTGGCTACACCTTC CASSRQGNAAGYTF
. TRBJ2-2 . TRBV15 TGTGCCACCAGCCAGGACAGAATCCCGAACACCGGGGAGCTGTTTTTT CATSQDRIPNTGELFF
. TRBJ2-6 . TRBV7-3 TGTGCCAGCAGTCCAGGGGCTGGGGCCAACGTCCTGACTTTC CASSPGAGANVLTF
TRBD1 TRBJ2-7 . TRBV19 TGTGCCAGTAGACAGGGGTCGAACGAGCAGTACTTC CASRQGSNEQYF
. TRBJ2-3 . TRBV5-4 TGTGCCAGCAGCTTGGATGCGTGGGATACGCAGTATTTT CASSLDAWDTQYF
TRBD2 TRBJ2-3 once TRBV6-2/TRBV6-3 TGTGCCAGCAGTCCAATCTCTAGCGGGGGGGCAGATACGCAGTATTTT CASSPISSGGADTQYF
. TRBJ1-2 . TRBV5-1 TGCGCCAGCAGCTTGGGACAGAACTATGGCTACACCTTC CASSLGQNYGYTF
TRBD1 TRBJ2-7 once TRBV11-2 TGTGCCAGCAGCTTACTCGGACAGGGCTACGAGCAGTACTTC CASSLLGQGYEQYF
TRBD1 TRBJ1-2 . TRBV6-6 TGTGCCAGCAGTCCCTCCGGGACAGGGGGCGGGGGGTATGGCTACACCTTC CASSPSGTGGGGYGYTF
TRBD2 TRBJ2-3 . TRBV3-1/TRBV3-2 TGTGCCAGCAGCCAACCAGGAGCGGGGAGTCGAGCGGAAGCTAGCACAGATACGCAGTATTTT CASSQPGAGSRAEASTDTQYF